These 32 T cell receptor beta chains were all obtained from the same sample, sequenced in a study of blood T cell repertoires in COVID-19. The table came from immunoSEQ multiplex PCR; TCRdb's copy has only in-frame clones and leaves some out. The sample lists fewer than 400,000 clones, roughly 91% seen once, with 1.5% to 2% in the top ten. Sequences were obtained from PBMCs or T cells enriched from blood (not recorded which). The receptor set was obtained from a woman in her thirties who had recovered from COVID-19.

Of note for this clone: Different DNA sequences within this sample yield the same CDR3. This CDR3 reads CASSPGGAQPQHF. The DNA of the CDR3 is TGTGCCAGCTCACCAGGGGGCGCCCAGCCCCAGCATTTT. This chain joins TRBV18 and TRBJ1-5, with a tentative D call TRBD1 (6 bases). V was clipped by 2 bases and J by 7 bases, with 9 bases between them. This CDR3 is 13 amino acids long. The germline V gene encodes CDR1 KGHSH and CDR2 LQKENI.

This CDR3 is CSVHFGAYNEQFF. The CDR3 bases are TGCAGCGTCCATTTCGGGGCCTACAATGAGCAGTTCTTC. V usage is TRBV29-1 and J usage is TRBJ2-1, with D possibly TRBD2 on 5 matching bases. With 6 bases removed from V and 2 bases from J, the gap between germline ends came to 11 bases. Germline assignment: CDR1 SQVTM and CDR2 ANQGSEA. The length of the CDR3 is 13 residues.

This clone has more than one count but fewer than ten. The rearrangement joins TRBV7-9 to TRBJ1-5; 10 bases align to TRBD1. CDR1 and CDR2 from the germline V gene are SEHNR and FQNEAQ (reference sequence). V dropped 3 bases and J dropped 6; count of bases not matched to a gene: 14. CDR3 length: 18 residues. The CDR3 loop is CASSLGWDGTGDSQPQHF. The CDR3, as DNA: TGTGCCAGCAGCTTGGGATGGGACGGGACAGGGGACAGTCAGCCCCAGCATTTT.

V usage is TRBV5-1 and J usage is TRBJ2-5, with D uncertain. V gave up 4 bases and J gave up 2 bases, with 9 bases separating them. The V gene's germline CDR1 is SGHRS and CDR2 YFSETQ. This CDR3 has 13 amino acids. The CDR3 DNA follows: TGCGCCAGCAGCCGTGGGCTTCAAGAGACCCAGTACTTC. Residues: CASSRGLQETQYF.

CDR3 sequence (DNA): TGTGCCAGCAGCTTAGCCCTTAGCGGGATTCGTTTAACAGATACGCAGTATTTT. Amino acids: CASSLALSGIRLTDTQYF. The chain has TRBV7-9 and TRBJ2-3, with 8 bases lining up with TRBD2. Germline trimming cut 0 bases from V and 3 bases from J; bases unmatched to any gene: 11. Germline values: CDR1 SEHNR, CDR2 FQNEAQ (reference sequence). This CDR3 contains 18 residues.

The chain combines TRBV7-2 with TRBJ1-2; 12 nucleotides agree with TRBD1. This CDR3 region has 17 residues. Germline CDR1 reads SGHTA; CDR2 reads FQGNSA. V shed 4 bases, J shed 0 bases, and the junction held 6 bases outside the gene matches. CDR3 coding DNA: TGTGCCAGCAGCTCCCGGGACAGGGGGCTAGCTAACTATGGCTACACCTTC. It yields the protein CASSSRDRGLANYGYTF.

The genes are TRBV28 and TRBJ2-7; 8 positions agree with TRBD1. CDR3 length: 15 amino acids. V trimming: 4 bases; J trimming: 4 bases; junction bases outside the gene matches: 9. Per the germline V gene, CDR1 is MDHEN and CDR2 is SYDVKM. The CDR3 reads CASSSSGTGLYEQYF. CDR3 DNA sequence: TGTGCCAGCAGTTCATCCGGGACAGGTCTGTACGAGCAGTACTTC.

The genes are TRBV27 and TRBJ2-7, with TRBD2 as a possible D gene (5 bases). V shed 9 bases and J shed 4 bases, with 19 bases lying between them. CDR3 size: 14 residues. In germline, CDR1 is MNHEY, CDR2 SMNVEV (reference sequence). The DNA for the CDR3 is TGTGCCAGTCGCCCAGGAATCCGAGGGTACGAGCAGTACTTC. The encoded protein is CASRPGIRGYEQYF.

V and J are TRBV9 and TRBJ2-1; D is undetermined. Trimming removed 0 bases at V and 4 bases at J, with 11 bases between. Per the germline V gene, CDR1 is SGDLS and CDR2 is YYNGEE. This CDR3 region has 15 residues. CDR3 coding DNA: TGTGCCAGCAGCGTAGGGCTAGGTGATTACAATGAGCAGTTCTTC. It is translated as CASSVGLGDYNEQFF.

The chain employs TRBV30 and TRBJ2-7, with 9 bases lining up with TRBD2. The junction had 5 bases not matched to a gene; V was cut back by 3 bases and J by 5 bases. The CDR3 loop spans 13 amino acids. CDR1 and CDR2 (germline): GTSNPN, SVGIG (reference sequence). The CDR3 DNA follows: TGTGCCTGGAGAATTAGCGGGAGTCACGAGCAGTACTTC. Its translation is CAWRISGSHEQYF.

V gene TRBV4-1 combines with J gene TRBJ1-2; D gene ambiguous. Between the trimmed V and J ends, which lost 7 bases and 2 bases, there was a span of 20 bases. Germline V CDR1 and CDR2: MGHRA, YSYEKL. This CDR3 contains 16 residues. CDR3 amino acids: CASTYFHETSNYGYTF. The CDR3 region has the DNA TGCGCCAGCACCTACTTCCACGAGACATCGAACTATGGCTACACCTTC.

V and J are TRBV11-2 and TRBJ2-7, with D uncertain. Germline V gene data show CDR1 as SGHAT and CDR2 as FQNNGV. With 4 bases removed from V and 3 bases from J, the gap between germline ends came to 10 bases. This CDR3 is built from 13 residues. This CDR3 is CASSSGYSYEQYF. DNA of the CDR3: TGTGCCAGCAGCTCAGGTTACAGCTACGAGCAGTACTTC.

The chain combines TRBV30 with TRBJ2-7; maybe TRBD1 (6 bases). The CDR3 length is 11 residues. Between the trimmed V and J ends, which lost 5 bases and 6 bases, there was a span of 11 bases. Germline loops: CDR1 GTSNPN, CDR2 SVGIG (reference sequence). This chain's CDR3 is CAWEGDREQYF. For the CDR3, the DNA is TGTGCCTGGGAGGGGGATCGCGAGCAGTACTTC.

The V and J genes are TRBV2 and TRBJ2-7, with 10 bases identical to TRBD1. The CDR3 sequence is 12 residues long. Trimming removed 10 bases from V and 7 bases from J; junction bases left unmatched: 7. Germline CDR1 SNHLY, CDR2 FYNNEI. The DNA of the CDR3 is TGTGCCACGGGACAGGGGACAGGAGAGCAGTACTTC. Translation gives CATGQGTGEQYF.

The chain employs TRBV29-1 and TRBJ2-7; 7 bases match TRBD1. The CDR3 is 14 amino acids. Trimming at V came to 1 base and at J to 3 bases, leaving 6 bases not matched to a gene. Germline CDR1 SQVTM, CDR2 ANQGSEA. The CDR3 DNA follows: TGCAGCGTTGAAGGCCGACAGGGAGACTACGAGCAGTACTTC. As protein: CSVEGRQGDYEQYF.

The genes are TRBV4-1 and TRBJ2-7; a possible D gene is TRBD2 (5 bases). Trimming shortened V by 1 base and J by 4 bases, and 11 bases separated the two germline ends. Germline values: CDR1 MGHRA, CDR2 YSYEKL. The CDR3 has 14 residues. This chain's CDR3 is CASSQVLGEYEQYF. CDR3 bases: TGCGCCAGCAGCCAAGTTTTGGGAGAATACGAGCAGTACTTC.

As for this clone: A junction boundary mismatches the germline segment, possibly from a read error. CDR3 coding DNA: TGTGCCAGCAGGGAAGGAGAGGATCAGCCCCAGCATTTT. Translated: CASREGEDQPQHF. This chain links TRBV2 with TRBJ1-5; no definite D call. CDR1 and CDR2 from the germline V gene are SNHLY and FYNNEI. CDR3 size: 13 residues.

Details on this clone: The sample carries other DNA sequences with the same CDR3. The V call is TRBV30, the J call TRBJ2-6; D possibly corresponds to TRBD2 (6 bases). Germline-derived CDR1 and CDR2 are GTSNPN and SVGIG (reference sequence). This CDR3 is 15 amino acids long. Trimming left V 0 bases short and J 2 bases short, with 8 bases between. The DNA of the CDR3 is TGTGCCTGGAGTGTGGGGGGTACTGGGGCCAACGTCCTGACTTTC. This translates into CAWSVGGTGANVLTF.

This clone was detected only a few times. The rearrangement uses TRBV4-1 and TRBJ2-7, with TRBD1 identical over 9 bases. The germline gives CDR1 MGHRA, CDR2 YSYEKL. Germline trimming cut 2 bases from V and 4 bases from J; bases unmatched to any gene: 6. This CDR3 has 15 amino acids. The chain's CDR3 is CASSQPDRGGYEQYF. In nucleotides, the CDR3 is TGCGCCAGCAGCCAACCGGACAGGGGCGGTTACGAGCAGTACTTC.

CDR3 DNA: TGTGCCAGCAGCCAATTTGCGGGGGGCAATCAGCCCCAGCATTTT. It specifies CASSQFAGGNQPQHF. This chain joins TRBV3-1 (or the pseudogene TRBV3-2) and TRBJ1-5, with D tentatively TRBD1 (5 bases). The V gene's germline CDR1 is LGHDT and CDR2 YNNKEL (reference sequence). V was cut by 2 bases and J by 2 bases, with 10 bases left in between. The CDR3 has 15 residues.

The chain joins TRBV11-2 to TRBJ1-5; 11 bases line up with TRBD1. Germline assignment: CDR1 SGHAT and CDR2 FQNNGV. Unmatched junction bases numbered 3, after V lost 3 bases and J lost 5 bases. The CDR3 has 15 amino acids. The CDR3 is CASSLDRGLDQPQHF. The DNA for the CDR3 is TGTGCCAGCAGCTTGGACAGGGGGCTAGATCAGCCCCAGCATTTT.

The chain couples TRBV28 to TRBJ1-3; D is perhaps TRBD1 (5 bases). V was trimmed by 5 bases and J by 0 bases, leaving 11 bases between them. Germline loops: CDR1 MDHEN, CDR2 SYDVKM. This CDR3 region has 15 residues. This CDR3 is CASSTPGHSGNTIYF. The CDR3 nucleotides are TGTGCCAGCAGTACCCCAGGGCACTCTGGAAACACCATATATTTT.

CDR3 sequence reads: CASSDSVGTASNGEQYF. The CDR3 DNA follows: TGTGCCAGCAGTGACTCAGTTGGGACAGCCTCGAATGGGGAGCAGTACTTC. This chain uses TRBV25-1 with TRBJ2-7; 7 bases fit TRBD1. J was trimmed by 7 bases and V by 3 bases; bases with no gene match: 18. The germline V gene has CDR1 MGHDK and CDR2 SYGVNS. This CDR3 is built from 17 residues.

The rearrangement uses TRBV7-9 and TRBJ2-1, with 14 nucleotides matching TRBD2. The CDR3 has 14 amino acids. With 6 bases clipped from V and 10 bases from J, the junction kept 5 bases outside the gene matches. CDR1 SEHNR and CDR2 FQNEAQ come from the germline V gene (reference sequence). The CDR3, as DNA: TGTGCCAGCAGACAGGGACTAGCGGGGGAAGAGCAGTTCTTC. Protein: CASRQGLAGEEQFF. Full variable domain (missing parts from reference TRBV7-9 and TRBJ2-1): DTGVSQNPRHKITKRGQNVTFRCDPISEHNRLYWYRQTLGQGPEFLTYFQNEAQLEKSRLLSDRFSAERPKGSFSTLEIQRTEQGDSAMYLCASRQGLAGEEQFFGPGTRLTVL.

V gene TRBV29-1 combines with J gene TRBJ1-2, with 11 bases lining up with TRBD1. CDR1 and CDR2 (germline): SQVTM, ANQGSEA. The CDR3 runs to 13 residues. The ends lost 7 bases at V and 4 bases at J; junction bases unmatched: 5. The chain's CDR3 is CSAPGQGVYGYTF. CDR3 nucleotides: TGCAGCGCCCCGGGACAGGGGGTCTATGGCTACACCTTC.

This clone was picked up one time. The chain links TRBV5-4 to TRBJ1-4, with 7 nucleotides matching TRBD1. This CDR3 region has 15 residues. J lost 7 bases, V lost 2 bases, and 8 bases had no gene match. Germline V gene data show CDR1 as SGHNT and CDR2 as YYREEE (reference sequence). The CDR3 region has the DNA TGTGCCAGCAGCTTCACGACAGGGACCTTTGAAAAACTGTTTTTT. Protein: CASSFTTGTFEKLFF.

The chain has TRBV30 and TRBJ1-3; D remains ambiguous. CDR1 GTSNPN and CDR2 SVGIG come from the germline V gene (reference sequence). The CDR3 is 15 amino acids. The V end was cut by 1 base, the J end by 3 bases, with 13 bases between. The CDR3 spells CAWSDASSGGNTIYF. In nucleotides, the CDR3 is TGTGCCTGGAGTGATGCGAGCTCGGGTGGAAACACCATATATTTT.

This clone was seen ten or more times. This chain uses TRBV6-4 with TRBJ1-5; D gene uncertain. Germline loops: CDR1 MRHNA, CDR2 SNTAGT. This CDR3 contains 13 residues. The ends were cut back, 6 bases at V and 4 bases at J, with 10 bases in the middle. The CDR3 sequence is CASSDEPNQPQHF. In DNA form, the CDR3 reads TGTGCCAGCAGCGACGAGCCTAATCAGCCCCAGCATTTT.

The V call is TRBV10-3, the J call TRBJ2-1; D is perhaps TRBD2 (6 bases). The ends were cut back, 3 bases at V and 0 bases at J, with 18 bases in the middle. CDR3 length equals 18 residues. Germline V CDR1 and CDR2: ENHRY, SYGVKD. The CDR3 region is CAISEVRPGLSSYNEQFF. CDR3 coding DNA: TGTGCCATCAGTGAAGTGCGCCCGGGACTGAGCTCCTACAATGAGCAGTTCTTC.

This chain uses TRBV5-4 with TRBJ1-1; D perhaps matches TRBD1 (5 bases). The CDR3 length is 15 residues. Germline V lookup: CDR1 SGHNT, CDR2 YYREEE (reference sequence). V lost 5 bases and J 1 base, leaving 15 bases between the germline ends. The CDR3 DNA reads as TGTGCCAGCAGTATATCCAGGGAGGAGAACACTGAAGCTTTCTTT. The encoded protein is CASSISREENTEAFF.

The chain joins TRBV18 to TRBJ1-5; D might be TRBD1 (5 bases). The germline V gene encodes CDR1 KGHSH and CDR2 LQKENI. The V end lost 2 bases, the J end lost 5 bases, and 10 bases lay between the germline ends. This CDR3 has 14 residues. CDR3 amino acids: CASSPEDSYQPQHF. For the CDR3, the DNA is TGTGCCAGCTCACCAGAAGACAGCTATCAGCCCCAGCATTTT.

The chain has TRBV7-9 and TRBJ1-3; D is uncertain. V gave up 11 bases and J gave up 2 bases, with 10 bases separating them. CDR1 and CDR2 from the germline V gene are SEHNR and FQNEAQ (reference sequence). The CDR3 runs 12 residues. The CDR3 loop is CAATATGNTIYF. The CDR3 nucleotides are TGTGCCGCCACCGCGACTGGAAACACCATATATTTT. Combining the CDR3 with reference TRBV7-9 and TRBJ1-3 gives the whole variable domain DTGVSQNPRHKITKRGQNVTFRCDPISEHNRLYWYRQTLGQGPEFLTYFQNEAQLEKSRLLSDRFSAERPKGSFSTLEIQRTEQGDSAMYLCAATATGNTIYFGEGSWLTVV.